This TCR beta chain was retrieved from a study of OX40 agonist ivuxolimab in advanced cancers. Study-level background: Patients received ivuxolimab, an intravenous treatment, every 2 weeks at 0.01 to 10 mg/kg. Study results and caveats: There was clonal expansion of CD4+ and CD8+ blood T cells by week 6 at 0.1 to 3.0 mg/kg.

Sequenced by immunoSEQ multiplex PCR; TCRdb stores in-frame clones only, minus some. The sample has around 69,000 clones, about 89% seen once. Germline V gene lookup returns CDR1 SSHAT and CDR2 FNYEAQ (reference sequence). CDR3 length: 15 amino acids. About this clone itself: As yet, its antigen is unknown. The germline gene is not matched at one end of the junction; a read error may be the cause.

Here the sequenced sample was CD4+ or CD8+ T cells sorted from blood, taken in a trial of the OX40 agonist ivuxolimab. This chain joins TRBV7-7 and TRBJ2-1; 13 positions agree with TRBD2. The TCR originated in an adult with an advanced solid tumor such as melanoma, head and neck, liver or kidney cancer. The CDR3 region is CASSSGLAGVGEQFF. CDR3 DNA: TGTGCTAGCAGCTCCGGACTAGCGGGAGTAGGAGAGCAGTTCTTC. Complete variable domain (other parts from reference TRBV7-7 and TRBJ2-1): GAGVSQSPRYKVTKRGQDVTLRCDPISSHATLYWYQQALGQGPEFLTYFNYEAQPDKSGLPSDRFSAERPEGSISTLTIQRTEQRDSAMYRCASSSGLAGVGEQFFGPGTRLTVL.